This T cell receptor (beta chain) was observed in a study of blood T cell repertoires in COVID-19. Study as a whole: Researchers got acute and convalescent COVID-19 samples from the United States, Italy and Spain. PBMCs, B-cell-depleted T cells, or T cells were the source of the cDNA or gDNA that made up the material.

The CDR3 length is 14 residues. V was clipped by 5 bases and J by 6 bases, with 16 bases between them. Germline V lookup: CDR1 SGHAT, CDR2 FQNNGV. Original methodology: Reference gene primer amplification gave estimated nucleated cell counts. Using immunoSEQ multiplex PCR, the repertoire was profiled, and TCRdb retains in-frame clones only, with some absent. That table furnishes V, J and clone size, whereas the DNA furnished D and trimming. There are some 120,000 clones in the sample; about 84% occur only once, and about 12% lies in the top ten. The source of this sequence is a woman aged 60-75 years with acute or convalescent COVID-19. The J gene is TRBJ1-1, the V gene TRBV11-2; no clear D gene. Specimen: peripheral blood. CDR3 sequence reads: CASSPRVGNPEAFF. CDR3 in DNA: TGTGCCAGCAGCCCGAGGGTTGGGAATCCTGAAGCTTTCTTT.